This T cell receptor beta chain was identified during a study of blood T cells in healthy people across ages. Whole-study results and caveats: With unsorted PBMCs, a conclusive comparison of naive versus antigen-experienced cells was not possible.

This clonotype was seen a handful of times. The antigen is undetermined. A second PCR, run for about 6 to 11 cycles, used a sample-barcoded 5' primer plus a J-beta primer mix. Unique molecular identifiers of 12 random nucleotides labeled each cDNA. A minimum of 2.5 million CDR3-containing paired-end reads was obtained for each sample. TCRdb reprocessed the 5' RACE reads via MiXCR and lists one record per CDR3 protein. The sample yields some 900,000 distinct CDR3 sequences, approximately 49% seen once. With V trimmed by 3 bases and J by 0 bases, 15 bases remained unmatched. Germline V gives CDR1 DFQATT, CDR2 SNEGSKA (reference sequence). This CDR3 region has 20 residues.

The sequencing input was blood. The clonotype was recovered from a man in his thirties or forties in good health. This chain links TRBV20-1 with TRBJ2-1, with 12 bases fitting TRBD2. The CDR3 sequence: CSASPYRLAGDSSSYNEQFF. The DNA of the CDR3 is TGCAGTGCTAGCCCCTATAGACTAGCGGGGGACTCGAGCTCCTACAATGAGCAGTTCTTC.